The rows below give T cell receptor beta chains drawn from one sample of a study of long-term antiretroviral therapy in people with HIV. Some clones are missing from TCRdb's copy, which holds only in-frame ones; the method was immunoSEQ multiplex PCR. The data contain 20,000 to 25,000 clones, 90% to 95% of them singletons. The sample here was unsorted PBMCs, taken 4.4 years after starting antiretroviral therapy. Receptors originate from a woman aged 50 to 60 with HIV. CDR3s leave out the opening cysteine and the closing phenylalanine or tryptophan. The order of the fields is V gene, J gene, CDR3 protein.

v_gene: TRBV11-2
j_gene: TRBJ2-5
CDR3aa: ASSGTGVGTQY

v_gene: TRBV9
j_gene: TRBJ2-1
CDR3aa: ASSVGTSGNEQF

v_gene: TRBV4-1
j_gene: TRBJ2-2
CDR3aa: ASSQAEGAGELF

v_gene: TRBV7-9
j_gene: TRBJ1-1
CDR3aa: ASSLDVPRAYINTEAF

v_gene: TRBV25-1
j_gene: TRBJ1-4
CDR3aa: ASSSGPGGRDEKLF

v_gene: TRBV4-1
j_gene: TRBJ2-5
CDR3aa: ASSNAPGETQY

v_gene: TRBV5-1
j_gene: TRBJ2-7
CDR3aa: ASSLDSYYEQY

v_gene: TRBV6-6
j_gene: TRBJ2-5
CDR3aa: ASSWDLPQETQY

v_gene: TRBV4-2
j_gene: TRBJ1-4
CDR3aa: ASSPEQGARGKLF

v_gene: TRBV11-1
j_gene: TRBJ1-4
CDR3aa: ASSLSTGRGPREKLF

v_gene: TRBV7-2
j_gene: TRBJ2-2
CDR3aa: ASSLAVGPGGELF

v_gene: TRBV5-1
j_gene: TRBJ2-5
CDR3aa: ASSSGTGYQETQY

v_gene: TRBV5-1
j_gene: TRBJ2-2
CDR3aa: ASSLGTGGTGELF

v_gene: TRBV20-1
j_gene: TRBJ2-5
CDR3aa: SGQGQETQY

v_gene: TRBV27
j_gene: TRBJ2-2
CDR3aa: ASSLLGVVAGELF

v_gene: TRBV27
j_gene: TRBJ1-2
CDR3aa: ASSLDRGGGYT

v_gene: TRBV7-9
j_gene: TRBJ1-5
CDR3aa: ASSLVGGQPQH

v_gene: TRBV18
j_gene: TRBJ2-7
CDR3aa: ASSPGTAYEQY